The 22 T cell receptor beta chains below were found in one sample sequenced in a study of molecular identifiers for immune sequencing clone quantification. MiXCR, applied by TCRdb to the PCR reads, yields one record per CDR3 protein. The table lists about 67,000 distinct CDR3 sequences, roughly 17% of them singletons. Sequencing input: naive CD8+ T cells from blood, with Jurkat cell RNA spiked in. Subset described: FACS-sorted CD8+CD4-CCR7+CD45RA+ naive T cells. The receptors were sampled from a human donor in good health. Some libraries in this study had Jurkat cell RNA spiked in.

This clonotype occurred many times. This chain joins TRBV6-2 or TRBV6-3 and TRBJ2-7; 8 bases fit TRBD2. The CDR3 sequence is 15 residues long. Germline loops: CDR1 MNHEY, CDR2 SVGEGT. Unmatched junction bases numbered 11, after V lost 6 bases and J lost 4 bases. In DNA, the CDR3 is TGTGCCAGCAGCCCTGGACTAGCCACCAGGTACGAGCAGTACTTC. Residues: CASSPGLATRYEQYF.

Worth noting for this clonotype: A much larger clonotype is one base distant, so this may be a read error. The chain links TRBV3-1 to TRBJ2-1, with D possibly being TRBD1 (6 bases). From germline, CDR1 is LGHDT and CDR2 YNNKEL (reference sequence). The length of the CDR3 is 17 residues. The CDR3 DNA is TGTGCCAGCAGCTATCTCTTTGGACAGAGCTCCTACAGTGAGCAGTTCTTC. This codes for CASSYLFGQSSYSEQFF.

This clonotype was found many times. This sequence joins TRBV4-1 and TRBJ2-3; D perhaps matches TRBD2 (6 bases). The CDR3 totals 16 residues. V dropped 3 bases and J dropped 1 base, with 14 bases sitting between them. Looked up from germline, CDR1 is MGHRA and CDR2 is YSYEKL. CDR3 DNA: TGCGCCAGCAGCCACGAGCCGGGGGACGGCACAGATACGCAGTATTTT. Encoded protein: CASSHEPGDGTDTQYF.

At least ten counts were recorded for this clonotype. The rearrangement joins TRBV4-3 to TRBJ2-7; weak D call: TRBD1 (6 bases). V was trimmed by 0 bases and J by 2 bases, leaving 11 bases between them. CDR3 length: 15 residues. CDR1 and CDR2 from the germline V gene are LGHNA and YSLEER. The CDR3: CASSQELRDTYEQYF. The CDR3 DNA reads TGCGCCAGCAGCCAAGAACTTCGGGACACCTACGAGCAGTACTTC.

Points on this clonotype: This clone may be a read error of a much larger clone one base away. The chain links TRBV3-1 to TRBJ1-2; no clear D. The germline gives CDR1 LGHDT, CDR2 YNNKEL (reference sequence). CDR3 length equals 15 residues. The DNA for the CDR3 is TGTGCCAGCAGCCAAAAGTGGAAACCTAACTATGGCAACACCTTC. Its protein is CASSQKWKPNYGNTF.

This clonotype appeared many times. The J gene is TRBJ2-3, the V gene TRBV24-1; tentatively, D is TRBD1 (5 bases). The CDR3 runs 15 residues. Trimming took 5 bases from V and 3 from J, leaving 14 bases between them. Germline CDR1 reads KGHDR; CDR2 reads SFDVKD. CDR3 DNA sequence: TGTGCCACCAGTGGTCCCCCCCAGGGTACAGATACGCAGTATTTT. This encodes CATSGPPQGTDTQYF.

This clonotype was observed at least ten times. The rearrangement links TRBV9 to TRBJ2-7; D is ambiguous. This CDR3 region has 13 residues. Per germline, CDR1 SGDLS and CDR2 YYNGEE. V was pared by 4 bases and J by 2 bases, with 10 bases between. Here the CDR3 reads CASSPSVAYEQYF. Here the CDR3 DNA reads TGTGCCAGCAGCCCCTCCGTAGCCTACGAGCAGTACTTC.

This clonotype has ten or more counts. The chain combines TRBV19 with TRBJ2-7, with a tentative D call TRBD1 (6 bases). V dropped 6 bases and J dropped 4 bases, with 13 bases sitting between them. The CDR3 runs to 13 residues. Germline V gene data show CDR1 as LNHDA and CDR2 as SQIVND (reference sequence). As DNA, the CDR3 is TGTGCCAGTAGCCCGGGACAACAATACGAGCAGTACTTC. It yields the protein CASSPGQQYEQYF.

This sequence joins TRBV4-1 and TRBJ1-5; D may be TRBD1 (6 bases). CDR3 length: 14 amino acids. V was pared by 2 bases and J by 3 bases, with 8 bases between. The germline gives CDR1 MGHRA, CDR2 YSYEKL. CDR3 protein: CASSQQGTNQPQHF. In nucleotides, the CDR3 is TGCGCCAGCAGCCAACAGGGGACCAATCAGCCCCAGCATTTT.

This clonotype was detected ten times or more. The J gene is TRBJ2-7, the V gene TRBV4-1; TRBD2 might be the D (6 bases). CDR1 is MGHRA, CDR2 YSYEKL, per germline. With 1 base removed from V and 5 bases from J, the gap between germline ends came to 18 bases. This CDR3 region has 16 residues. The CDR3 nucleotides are TGCGCCAGCAGCCAAGCGGAAACTGGAGGGTGGGACGAGCAGTACTTC. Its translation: CASSQAETGGWDEQYF.

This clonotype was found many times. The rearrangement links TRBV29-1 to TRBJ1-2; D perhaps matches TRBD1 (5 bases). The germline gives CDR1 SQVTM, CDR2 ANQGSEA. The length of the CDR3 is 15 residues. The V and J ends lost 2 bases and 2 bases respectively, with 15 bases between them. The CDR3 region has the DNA TGCAGCGTTGAAAACCCGGACACAAACAACTATGGCTACACCTTC. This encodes CSVENPDTNNYGYTF.

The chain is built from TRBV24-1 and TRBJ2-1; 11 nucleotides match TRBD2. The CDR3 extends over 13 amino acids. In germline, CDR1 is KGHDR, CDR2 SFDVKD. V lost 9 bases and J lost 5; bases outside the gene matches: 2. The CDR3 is CATEGLADNEQFF. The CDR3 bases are TGTGCCACCGAGGGACTAGCGGACAATGAGCAGTTCTTC.

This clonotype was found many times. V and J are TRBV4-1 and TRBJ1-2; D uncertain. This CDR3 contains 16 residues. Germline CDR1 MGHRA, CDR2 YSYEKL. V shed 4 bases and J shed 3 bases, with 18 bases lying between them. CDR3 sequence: CASSLPRADPDYGYTF. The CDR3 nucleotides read TGCGCCAGCAGCCTACCCCGCGCAGACCCAGACTATGGCTACACCTTC.

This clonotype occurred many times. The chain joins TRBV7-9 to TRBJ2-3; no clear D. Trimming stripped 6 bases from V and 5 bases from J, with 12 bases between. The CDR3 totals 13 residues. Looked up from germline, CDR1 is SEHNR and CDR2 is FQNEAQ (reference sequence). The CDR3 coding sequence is TGTGCCAGCAGTCTTAGCATTGAAGATACGCAGTATTTT. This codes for CASSLSIEDTQYF.

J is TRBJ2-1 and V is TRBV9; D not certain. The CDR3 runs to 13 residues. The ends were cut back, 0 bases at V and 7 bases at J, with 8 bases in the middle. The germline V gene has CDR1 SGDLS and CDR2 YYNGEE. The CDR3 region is CASSVDFVNEQFF. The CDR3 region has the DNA TGTGCCAGCAGCGTAGATTTTGTTAATGAGCAGTTCTTC.

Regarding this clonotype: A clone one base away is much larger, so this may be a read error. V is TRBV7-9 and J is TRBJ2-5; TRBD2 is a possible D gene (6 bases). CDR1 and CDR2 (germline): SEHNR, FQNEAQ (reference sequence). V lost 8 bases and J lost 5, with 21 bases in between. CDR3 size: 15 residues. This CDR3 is CASGSRREQVETQYF. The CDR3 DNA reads TGTGCCAGCGGCTCCCGACGGGAGCAGGTTGAGACCCAGTACTTC.

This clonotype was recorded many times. CDR3 bases: TGTGCCTCTGCCGGGGGTCAGGGGTATACTGAAGCTTTCTTT. Protein product: CASAGGQGYTEAFF. This chain joins TRBV6-2 or TRBV6-3 and TRBJ1-1; tentatively, D is TRBD1 (6 bases). The V end was cut by 11 bases, the J end by 5 bases, with 21 bases between. This CDR3 comprises 14 residues. Looked up from germline, CDR1 is MNHEY and CDR2 is SVGEGT.

DNA of the CDR3: TGTGCCAGCAGTGCCGGGCCAGCGTCCGGTCTAAACTATGGCTACACCTTC. Protein sequence: CASSAGPASGLNYGYTF. The chain has TRBV12-3 or TRBV12-4 and TRBJ1-2, with D uncertain. The V end was cut by 5 bases, the J end by 2 bases, with 21 bases between. The CDR3 spans 17 residues.

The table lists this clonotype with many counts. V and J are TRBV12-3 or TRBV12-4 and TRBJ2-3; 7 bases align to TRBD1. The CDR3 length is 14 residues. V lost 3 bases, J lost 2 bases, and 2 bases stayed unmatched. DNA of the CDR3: TGTGCCAGCAGTTTGGGGACAGTCACAGATACGCAGTATTTT. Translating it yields CASSLGTVTDTQYF.

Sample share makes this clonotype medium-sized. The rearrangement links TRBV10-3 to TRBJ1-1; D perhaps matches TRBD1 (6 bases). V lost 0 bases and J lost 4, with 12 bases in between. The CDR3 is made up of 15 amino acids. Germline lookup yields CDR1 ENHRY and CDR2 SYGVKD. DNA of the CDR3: TGTGCCATCAGTGAGTCGGGGGCGCGGGGCACTGAAGCTTTCTTT. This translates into CAISESGARGTEAFF.

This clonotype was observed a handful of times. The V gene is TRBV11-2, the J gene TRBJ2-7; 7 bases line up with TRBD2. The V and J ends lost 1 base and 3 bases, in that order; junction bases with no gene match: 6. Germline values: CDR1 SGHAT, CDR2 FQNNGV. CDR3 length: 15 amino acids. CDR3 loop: CASSLGGGSLYEQYF. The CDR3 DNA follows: TGTGCCAGCAGCTTAGGGGGCGGGAGTCTCTACGAGCAGTACTTC. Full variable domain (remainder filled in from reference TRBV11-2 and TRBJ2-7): EAGVAQSPRYKIIEKRQSVAFWCNPISGHATLYWYQQILGQGPKLLIQFQNNGVVDDSQLPKDRFSAERLKGVDSTLKIQPAKLEDSAVYLCASSLGGGSLYEQYFGPGTRLTVT.

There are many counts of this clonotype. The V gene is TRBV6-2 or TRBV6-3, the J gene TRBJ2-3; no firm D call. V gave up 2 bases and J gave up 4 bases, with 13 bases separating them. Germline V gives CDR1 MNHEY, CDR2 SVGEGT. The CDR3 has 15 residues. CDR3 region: CASSYVVAGSDTQYF. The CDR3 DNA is TGTGCCAGCAGTTACGTCGTAGCTGGGTCAGATACGCAGTATTTT.